This is a list of T cell receptor beta chains from one sample in a study of blood T cells in healthy people across ages. In TCRdb, the 5' RACE reads were re-called with MiXCR into one record per CDR3 protein. The sample comprises almost 800,000 distinct CDR3 sequences, over 45% of which are singletons, and over 20% rests with the top ten. Input material: blood. Receptor source: a man aged 25 to 40 in good health. Both conserved end residues are part of each CDR3. Fields, in order: J gene, clone size, D gene, V gene, CDR3 DNA, CDR3 protein. D genes are given only for firm matches. A row's size may be missing; if present it is once, few, many or a size class.

>TRBJ2-7|.|TRBD1|TRBV11-2
TGTGCCAGCAGCCCCGGGACAGTAGACTACGAGCGGTACTTC
CASSPGTVDYERYF
>TRBJ2-5|.|TRBD2|TRBV20-1
TGCAGTGCTAGTTCCCTTTTTTCTAGCGGAGGCTACAATGAGCAGTACTTC
CSASSLFSSGGYNEQYF
>TRBJ2-7|.|.|TRBV2
TGTGCCAGCAGTAGAACACAGTCAAGCTCCTACGAGCAGTACTTC
CASSRTQSSSYEQYF
>TRBJ2-7|few|.|TRBV20-1
TGCAGTGCTAGAGATTCCGGGTTTACCTACGAGCAGTACTTC
CSARDSGFTYEQYF
>TRBJ2-1|.|TRBD2|TRBV5-1
TGCGCCAGCAGCTTGGTCCTTAGCGGGAGCAATGAGCAGTTCTTC
CASSLVLSGSNEQFF
>TRBJ2-7|.|TRBD1|TRBV5-1
TGCGCCAGCAGCTTACTACGACAGGGCTCCAACTACGAGCAGTACTTC
CASSLLRQGSNYEQYF
>TRBJ2-4|few|.|TRBV5-1
TGCGCCAGCAGCATCGGAGGGGCGCAAAACATTCAGTACTTC
CASSIGGAQNIQYF
>TRBJ2-3|.|TRBD2|TRBV10-3
TGTGCCATCAGTGAAGGGACTAGCGGGGCCGATACGCAGTATTTT
CAISEGTSGADTQYF
>TRBJ2-7|few|.|TRBV12-3/TRBV12-4
TGTGCCAGCAGTTTATTGGCCAGCTACGAGCAGTACTTC
CASSLLASYEQYF
>TRBJ1-1|.|TRBD1|TRBV3-1
TGTGCCAGCAGCCAAGACAGGGGGCAAACTGAAGCTTTCTTT
CASSQDRGQTEAFF
>TRBJ1-1|.|.|TRBV4-3
TGCGCCAGCAGCCAAGTAGGTAACCAGAACACTGAAGCTTTCTTT
CASSQVGNQNTEAFF
>TRBJ2-7|few|.|TRBV9
TGTGCCAGCAGCGTCAAGTCCGGTTACGAGCAGTACTTC
CASSVKSGYEQYF
>TRBJ2-7|few|.|TRBV7-2
TGTGCCAGCAGCTTAAGCCCGTCTAGTGGGCAGTACTTC
CASSLSPSSGQYF
>TRBJ2-3|.|.|TRBV20-1
TGCAGTGCTAGAGATATAGGGGGTTCCGATACGCAGTATTTT
CSARDIGGSDTQYF
>TRBJ1-5|.|.|TRBV4-3
TGCGCCAGCAGCCAAGAGCCAGGGAGCAATCAGCCCCAGCATTTT
CASSQEPGSNQPQHF
>TRBJ1-2|.|.|TRBV20-1
TGCAGTGCTAGAGAGATACAGGTTAACTATGGCTACACCTTC
CSAREIQVNYGYTF
>TRBJ2-6|.|TRBD1|TRBV3-1
TGTGCCAGCAGCCTCCGGGACAGCCCTCTTGGGGCTGGGGCCAACGTCCTGACTTTC
CASSLRDSPLGAGANVLTF
>TRBJ2-4|.|.|TRBV29-1
TGCAGCGTTACACACAGCAAAAGCATTCAGTACTTC
CSVTHSKSIQYF
>TRBJ2-4|.|.|TRBV6-1
TGTGCCAGCAGTGCAGGGACTCCACGACCGTACTTC
CASSAGTPRPYF
>TRBJ2-3|.|TRBD1|TRBV11-2
TGTGCCAGCAGCTTGATAGGGACAGGGGGGTTTACAGATACGCAGTATTTT
CASSLIGTGGFTDTQYF
>TRBJ1-2|.|TRBD1|TRBV6-1
TGTGCCAGCAGCGATACCCAGGGGGTTAGAAGAGGCTACACCTTC
CASSDTQGVRRGYTF
>TRBJ2-7|.|.|TRBV7-9
TGTGCCAGCAGCCTGGGGATCATGCGTGGTCCAGACTACGAGCAGTACTTC
CASSLGIMRGPDYEQYF
>TRBJ2-3|few|.|TRBV20-1
TGCAGTGCCAAGGACTATGGTAGCACAGATACGCAGTATTTT
CSAKDYGSTDTQYF
>TRBJ2-7|few|.|TRBV12-3/TRBV12-4
TGTGCCAGAGAGACTAGAGGGTATGAGTACGAGCAGTACTTC
CARETRGYEYEQYF
>TRBJ2-5|few|.|TRBV7-2
TGTGCCAGCAGCTACCAAGGAGGGGGAGAAGGGGAGACCCAGTACTTC
CASSYQGGGEGETQYF
>TRBJ2-7|many|TRBD2|TRBV5-5
TGTGCCAGCAGCTTGGGACTAGCGGGGACCCGGGAGCAGTACTTC
CASSLGLAGTREQYF
>TRBJ2-5|.|TRBD1|TRBV7-2
TGTGCCAGCAGCTCCCGACAGGGGGCGGGTGAGACCCAGTACTTC
CASSSRQGAGETQYF
>TRBJ2-5|.|TRBD2|TRBV4-2
TGTGCCAGCAGCCAAGGGGAACTAGCGTTCCAAGAGACCCAGTACTTC
CASSQGELAFQETQYF
>TRBJ2-5|.|TRBD2|TRBV9
TGTGCCAGCAGCGCAACACACCTTAGCGGGAGGGCAGAGACCCAGTACTTC
CASSATHLSGRAETQYF
>TRBJ2-7|.|TRBD1|TRBV25-1
TGTGCCAGCAGTGTTCCGGGACAGGGCTCCTACGAGCAGTACTTC
CASSVPGQGSYEQYF
>TRBJ2-7|.|.|TRBV3-1
TGTGCCAGCAGCCAAGATAGTTCCTGGACCCCTTACGAGCAGTACTTC
CASSQDSSWTPYEQYF
>TRBJ2-4|.|TRBD2|TRBV7-2
TGTGCCTGCAGCCGCCCGACTAGCGGGAGGGATAATGCCAAAAACATTCAGTACTTC
CACSRPTSGRDNAKNIQYF
>TRBJ2-7|.|TRBD2|TRBV4-3
TGCGCCAGCAGCCAAGGTGTTGCGGGAGGGTTTCACGAGCAGTACTTC
CASSQGVAGGFHEQYF
>TRBJ1-1|.|.|TRBV3-1
TGTGCCAGCAGCCAAGCGGAGCGTTTACCTTTCTTT
CASSQAERLPFF
>TRBJ2-5|.|.|TRBV20-1
TGCAGTGCTAGAGAGGCCACGACAGCTCAAGAGACCCAGTACTTC
CSAREATTAQETQYF
>TRBJ2-1|.|.|TRBV5-6
TGTGCCAGCAGCCTCCCGGGGTCGGCCACGAATGAGCAGTTCTTC
CASSLPGSATNEQFF
>TRBJ2-1|.|.|TRBV27
TGTGCCAGCGGGCATTCCTACAATGAGCAGTTCTTC
CASGHSYNEQFF
>TRBJ2-1|.|.|TRBV7-3
TGTGCCAGCGTCTCAAGGGTAGGAGAGCAGTTCTTC
CASVSRVGEQFF
>TRBJ1-6|many|TRBD1|TRBV28
TGTGCCAGCAGTCCGAGACAGGGGGTGCGGTCACCCCTCCACTTT
CASSPRQGVRSPLHF
>TRBJ2-7|once|.|TRBV28
TGTGCCAGCAGTTCGGCCCAGAGCTCCTACAATGAGCAGTACTTC
CASSSAQSSYNEQYF
>TRBJ1-1|few|.|TRBV20-1
TGCAGTGCTAGAGATGTGTTGAACACTGAAGCTTTCTTT
CSARDVLNTEAFF
>TRBJ2-7|few|.|TRBV20-1
TGCAGTGCTGGACCCGGCGGAACCTACGAGCAGTACTTC
CSAGPGGTYEQYF
>TRBJ2-5|.|TRBD1|TRBV29-1
TGCAGCGTCGTAAGAGGACAGGGCGAGACCCAGTACTTC
CSVVRGQGETQYF
>TRBJ1-1|.|TRBD1|TRBV5-1
TGCGCCAGCAGCGTCACCGGGACAGGGGCTGAAGCTTTCTTT
CASSVTGTGAEAFF
>TRBJ1-2|.|.|TRBV20-1
TGCGCCGCCGGAGGTTATGGAGGCTACACCTTC
CAAGGYGGYTF